A single sample gave rise to the 32 T cell receptor beta chains below, sequenced in a study of Graves' ophthalmopathy and Graves' hyperthyroidism. Transcripts of RNA were the source for amplifying TCR beta CDR3 regions. The first-round RT-PCR employed HTBI primers together with the Qiagen OneStep RT-PCR kit. A multiplex PCR was then performed as the second round. TCRdb processed the multiplex PCR reads anew with MiXCR; each CDR3 protein has one entry. The sample consists of about 58,000 distinct CDR3 sequences, roughly 46% of them appearing once. Sequenced input: peripheral blood. The receptor set was obtained from an adult woman with Graves' ophthalmopathy.

The chain joins TRBV20-1 to TRBJ2-1; TRBD2 aligns across 8 bases. V dropped 0 bases and J dropped 8; count of bases not matched to a gene: 12. Per the germline V gene, CDR1 is DFQATT and CDR2 is SNEGSKA (reference sequence). This CDR3 is built from 16 residues. CDR3 nucleotide sequence: TGCAGTGCTAGAGATATTGGGTCGGGGGGGCTTTATGAGCAGTTCTTC. Protein: CSARDIGSGGLYEQFF.

This clonotype has just one count. This likely comes from a read error, as the CDR3 has no conserved phenylalanine or tryptophan at its end. No DNA is shown, since the ends of the CDR3 on it are uncertain; the CDR3 is the one TCRdb lists. The rearrangement joins TRBV6-6 to TRBJ2-6; the DNA was not compared with TRBD1, the D call given in the table. The CDR3 is made up of 15 amino acids, end residues included. Germline CDR1 and CDR2: MNHNY and SVGAGI (reference sequence). The CDR3 loop reads CASSTGGSGANVLVL.

This clonotype has just a few counts. The rearrangement uses TRBV2 and TRBJ2-7, with TRBD1 identical over 8 bases. The germline CDR1 and CDR2 sequences are SNHLY and FYNNEI. The length of the CDR3 is 14 residues. V shed 8 bases and J 4 bases; nucleotides not matched to a gene: 10. CDR3 in amino acids: CASSPQGVTYEQYF. The DNA of the CDR3 is TGTGCCAGCTCTCCACAGGGGGTAACTTACGAGCAGTACTTC.

About this clonotype itself: This sequence may be a read error, since a much larger clone differs from it by one base. The conserved phenylalanine or tryptophan is not found at the CDR3 terminus, so this likely reflects a read error. V gene TRBV4-2 combines with J gene TRBJ2-3; the match to TRBD2 covers 8 bases. Germline values: CDR1 LGHNA, CDR2 YNFKEQ. Trimming cost V 0 bases and J 4 bases; bases outside gene matches: 12. The length of the CDR3 is 18 residues. This chain's CDR3 is CASSQEGYPGGTADTQYL. CDR3 coding DNA: TGTGCCAGCAGCCAAGAAGGTTACCCGGGAGGGACGGCAGATACGCAGTATTTG.

There are many counts of this clonotype. DNA of the CDR3: TGCGCCAGCAGCTTGAGGTCAGCGGGAGGGCCGGTTGAGCAGTTCTTC. Encoded protein: CASSLRSAGGPVEQFF. V usage is TRBV5-1 and J usage is TRBJ2-1; 10 bases fit TRBD2. J lost 9 bases, V lost 1 base, and 10 bases had no gene match. CDR3 length: 16 amino acids. Looked up from germline, CDR1 is SGHRS and CDR2 is YFSETQ.

This clonotype was recorded many times. The chain combines TRBV9 with TRBJ2-4; D is undetermined. CDR3 length: 14 amino acids. Trimming left V 1 base short and J 11 bases short, with 16 bases between. Germline assignment: CDR1 SGDLS and CDR2 YYNGEE. CDR3 sequence reads: CASSVSPTTILQYF. The CDR3 nucleotides are TGTGCCAGCAGCGTATCCCCCACTACGATCCTTCAGTACTTC.

Notes on this clonotype: One end of the junction does not line up with germline, which may come from a read error. V gene TRBV11-2 combines with J gene TRBJ2-6; 8 bases agree with TRBD2. CDR1 SGHAT and CDR2 FQNNGV come from the germline V gene. The CDR3 is 15 amino acids. For the CDR3, the DNA is TGTGCCAGCAGCTTCGGGGGGGCCGAGGCCTACGTCCTGACTTTC. This encodes CASSFGGAEAYVLTF.

This clonotype appeared many times. The CDR3 DNA is TGTGCCAGTATATGGAGAGATACGCAGTATTTT. Translation: CASIWRDTQYF. The chain joins TRBV19 to TRBJ2-3; D call uncertain. Per the germline V gene, CDR1 is LNHDA and CDR2 is SQIVND (reference sequence). The CDR3 is made up of 11 amino acids. The ends were cut back, 7 bases at V and 5 bases at J, with 7 bases in the middle.

This clonotype was recorded many times. The V call is TRBV7-4, the J call TRBJ2-2; 13 bases line up with TRBD2. There are 22 residues in the CDR3. J gave up 2 bases and V 7 bases, and 22 bases lay outside the gene matches. The germline V gene has CDR1 SGHVT and CDR2 SQSDAQ. The CDR3 DNA reads TGTGCCAGCATCCCCCTGCCGAGTACTAGCGGGAGGGCCCTCACAAACACCGGGGAGCTGTTTTTT. It translates to CASIPLPSTSGRALTNTGELFF.

The table lists this clonotype with a count of one. V gene TRBV2 combines with J gene TRBJ2-3, with 7 bases lining up with TRBD1. The germline V gene encodes CDR1 SNHLY and CDR2 FYNNEI. The CDR3 length is 15 residues. Trimming cost V 8 bases and J 5 bases; bases outside gene matches: 13. This CDR3 reads CASLDGTAHRDTQYF. DNA for the CDR3: TGTGCCAGCCTCGATGGGACAGCCCATAGAGATACGCAGTATTTT.

CDR3 nucleotides: TGTGCCAGCAGCAGAACAGGGGGTATTTCCTACAATGAGCAGTTCTTC. Protein product: CASSRTGGISYNEQFF. This rearrangement joins TRBV7-2 to TRBJ2-1, with 8 bases that match TRBD1. The CDR3 is 16 amino acids. The V and J ends lost 5 bases and 1 base, in that order; junction bases with no gene match: 7. Germline assignment: CDR1 SGHTA and CDR2 FQGNSA. The complete variable domain, with remaining parts taken from reference TRBV7-2 and TRBJ2-1, reads GAGVSQSPSNKVTEKGKDVELRCDPISGHTALYWYRQSLGQGLEFLIYFQGNSAPDKSGLPSDRFSAERTGGSVSTLTIQRTQQEDSAVYLCASSRTGGISYNEQFFGPGTRLTVL.

V usage is TRBV20-1 and J usage is TRBJ2-1; D is unclear. Germline V gene sequence: CDR1 DFQATT, CDR2 SNEGSKA (reference sequence). V was cut by 1 base and J by 10 bases, with 26 bases left in between. CDR3 length: 17 residues. The CDR3 DNA is TGCAGTGCTAGAGTGTTCGGCGCCCGCAGCTCCTACAGCGAGCAGTTCTTC. This translates into CSARVFGARSSYSEQFF.

This chain connects TRBV19 to TRBJ1-2; unclear D gene. V was cut by 1 base and J by 2 bases, with 8 bases left in between. Germline loops: CDR1 LNHDA, CDR2 SQIVND (reference sequence). This CDR3 is built from 14 residues. The CDR3 coding sequence is TGTGCCAGTAGTATAGGGCGCGGAAACTATGGCTACACCTTC. It codes for CASSIGRGNYGYTF. Looking up the rest from reference TRBV19 and TRBJ1-2 gives the full variable domain: DGGITQSPKYLFRKEGQNVTLSCEQNLNHDAMYWYRQDPGQGLRLIYYSQIVNDFQKGDIAEGYSVSREKKESFPLTVTSAQKNPTAFYLCASSIGRGNYGYTFGSGTRLTVV.

This clonotype was recorded many times. The CDR3 region is CASSQEAGGPYEQYF. For the CDR3, the DNA is TGTGCCAGCAGCCAAGAGGCGGGAGGGCCCTACGAGCAGTACTTC. This chain links TRBV4-2 with TRBJ2-7; TRBD2 matches 9 bases. CDR1 and CDR2 (germline): LGHNA, YNFKEQ. The trim removed 0 bases at V and 2 bases at J, leaving 2 bases unmatched. The CDR3 sequence is 15 residues long.

This clonotype occurred many times. V and J are TRBV5-1 and TRBJ1-1; TRBD1 agrees at 11 bases. V was pared by 0 bases and J by 4 bases, with 2 bases of the junction left unmatched. Germline loops: CDR1 SGHRS, CDR2 YFSETQ. CDR3 size: 15 residues. The CDR3 DNA reads TGCGCCAGCAGCTTGGCGGGGACAGGGGGCACTGAAGCTTTCTTT. Its protein product is CASSLAGTGGTEAFF.

V and J are TRBV20-1 and TRBJ2-7, with 8 bases aligning to TRBD2. V lost 4 bases and J lost 0; bases outside the gene matches: 11. This CDR3 has 16 amino acids. The germline gives CDR1 DFQATT, CDR2 SNEGSKA (reference sequence). The DNA of the CDR3 is TGCAGTGCTAAGACGGTCGGCGCGGGAGGCTCCTACGAGCAGTACTTC. As protein: CSAKTVGAGGSYEQYF.

This clonotype has at least ten counts. The chain has TRBV6-6 and TRBJ1-2; D uncertain. CDR1 MNHNY and CDR2 SVGAGI come from the germline V gene (reference sequence). V was cut by 4 bases and J by 6 bases, with 9 bases left in between. The CDR3 contains 12 residues. DNA of the CDR3: TGTGCCAGCAGTTTGACCCCCGATGGCTACACCTTC. Amino acids: CASSLTPDGYTF.

The rearrangement joins TRBV24-1 to TRBJ2-3; D unclear. The CDR3 covers 14 residues. Per germline, CDR1 KGHDR and CDR2 SFDVKD. V was clipped by 4 bases and J by 2 bases, with 9 bases between them. The DNA for the CDR3 is TGTGCCACCAGTGACGCAAGGGACACAGATACGCAGTATTTT. This codes for CATSDARDTDTQYF.

The chain recombines TRBV4-3 with TRBJ2-1; TRBD2 matches at 7 bases. Unmatched junction bases numbered 9, after V lost 0 bases and J lost 4 bases. The germline CDR1 and CDR2 sequences are LGHNA and YSLEER. The CDR3 length is 17 residues. The CDR3 coding sequence is TGCGCCAGCAGCCAAGATGCGGGGACGGGAGGTTACAATGAGCAGTTCTTC. Its translation is CASSQDAGTGGYNEQFF.

This clonotype was detected ten times or more. This may stem from a read error, because a much larger clone lies one nucleotide away. The chain recombines TRBV12-3 or TRBV12-4 with TRBJ2-7; perhaps TRBD1 as D (6 bases). The CDR3 has 15 amino acids. V lost 5 bases and J 2 bases, leaving 16 bases between the germline ends. CDR3 loop: CASSPRDRPAYEQYF. As DNA, the CDR3 is TGTGCCAGCAGTCCACGAGACAGGCCCGCCTACGAGCAGTACTTC.

This clonotype was counted ten times or more. The chain links TRBV7-3 to TRBJ1-1; TRBD1 is a possible D gene (6 bases). Germline V gene sequence: CDR1 SGHTA, CDR2 FQGTGA. CDR3 length: 13 residues. V was pared by 3 bases and J by 6 bases, with 11 bases between. The CDR3: CASSFYRVSEAFF. The CDR3 region has the DNA TGTGCCAGCAGCTTTTACAGGGTGTCTGAAGCTTTCTTT.

This clonotype occurred many times. This clone may be a read error of a much larger clone one base away. DNA for the CDR3: TGTGCCAGCAGCCAGGGGGATACGCAGTATTTT. This encodes CASSQGDTQYF. The genes are TRBV16 and TRBJ2-3; unclear D gene. There are 11 residues in the CDR3. V was trimmed by 3 bases and J by 6 bases, leaving 4 bases between them. Germline values: CDR1 KGHSY, CDR2 FQNENV.

As to this clonotype: A read error is likely, as this CDR3 ends without the conserved phenylalanine or tryptophan. This chain uses TRBV5-1 with TRBJ1-4; unclear D gene. CDR3 length: 15 amino acids. Germline CDR1 is SGHRS and CDR2 is YFSETQ. CDR3 nucleotides: TGCGCCAGCAGCCCCATCGACATAGAGTTGAAAAACCTGTTTTCT. Its protein is CASSPIDIELKNLFS.

The chain has TRBV10-3 and TRBJ2-3; TRBD2 agrees at 11 bases. Losses at the gene ends were 8 bases for V and 4 bases for J; bases not matched to a gene: 11. This CDR3 has 16 residues. Germline CDR1 ENHRY, CDR2 SYGVKD. The CDR3 region has the DNA TGTGCCATCGGGGCTAGCGGGAGGTCCGAAGCAGATACGCAGTATTTT. Translating gives CAIGASGRSEADTQYF.

The chain links TRBV24-1 to TRBJ2-7; 12 bases align to TRBD2. With 5 bases clipped from V and 3 bases from J, the junction kept 4 bases outside the gene matches. This CDR3 is built from 15 residues. CDR1 is KGHDR, CDR2 SFDVKD, per germline. The CDR3, as DNA: TGTGCCACCAGTGCATCGACTAGCGGGAGCTACGAGCAGTACTTC. Residues: CATSASTSGSYEQYF.

This clonotype was seen ten or more times. The V call is TRBV29-1, the J call TRBJ2-5, with 7 bases that match TRBD1. CDR1 is SQVTM, CDR2 ANQGSEA, per germline. After removal of 5 bases from V and 2 bases from J, the junction contained 20 bases not matched to a gene. This CDR3 contains 18 residues. The CDR3 DNA is TGCAGCGTTTCAGGGGGAGAACCCCCTCTTTACGATCAAGAGACCCAGTACTTC. This translates into CSVSGGEPPLYDQETQYF.

The chain employs TRBV20-1 and TRBJ2-7; 11 positions agree with TRBD2. Germline V CDR1 and CDR2: DFQATT, SNEGSKA (reference sequence). V lost 8 bases to trimming and J lost 5 bases; unmatched junction nucleotides: 11. This CDR3 has 14 amino acids. The CDR3 is CSIRSGRAEDEQYF. The CDR3 nucleotides are TGCAGTATTCGTAGCGGGAGGGCCGAGGACGAGCAGTACTTC.

This clonotype was seen repeatedly, ten times or more. V usage is TRBV15 and J usage is TRBJ2-5; maybe TRBD2 (5 bases). The germline V gene encodes CDR1 LNHNV and CDR2 YYDKDF (reference sequence). V lost 1 base and J 2 bases, leaving 11 bases between the germline ends. This CDR3 has 15 amino acids. The DNA for the CDR3 is TGTGCCACCAGCAGAGCACGGACTGTTCAAGAGACCCAGTACTTC. As protein: CATSRARTVQETQYF.

This clonotype was counted ten times or more. This chain joins TRBV6-6 and TRBJ2-7; D remains ambiguous. The germline gives CDR1 MNHNY, CDR2 SVGAGI (reference sequence). The V end was cut by 2 bases, the J end by 2 bases, with 7 bases between. There are 13 residues in the CDR3. CDR3 amino acids: CASSYGETYEQYF. CDR3 in DNA: TGTGCCAGCAGTTACGGCGAAACCTACGAGCAGTACTTC.

V is TRBV2 and J is TRBJ1-1; D gene unclear. The CDR3 totals 11 residues. V was pared by 7 bases and J by 10 bases, with 13 bases between. Germline-derived CDR1 and CDR2 are SNHLY and FYNNEI. CDR3 amino acids: CASTYAKAAFF. CDR3 DNA sequence: TGTGCCAGCACTTACGCTAAGGCAGCTTTCTTT.

This sequence joins TRBV7-8 and TRBJ2-7, with TRBD2 matching over 8 bases. CDR1 is SGHVS and CDR2 is FQNEAQ in the germline V gene. The CDR3 is made up of 15 amino acids. V trimming: 5 bases; J trimming: 3 bases; junction bases outside the gene matches: 9. CDR3 sequence reads: CASSVFNSGSYEQYF. The CDR3 region has the DNA TGTGCCAGCAGCGTATTTAACAGCGGGAGCTACGAGCAGTACTTC.

This sequence joins TRBV20-1 and TRBJ2-5, with no clear D. The CDR3 is made up of 13 amino acids. Per the germline V gene, CDR1 is DFQATT and CDR2 is SNEGSKA (reference sequence). Between the trimmed V and J ends, which lost 3 bases and 5 bases, there was a span of 13 bases. The CDR3 DNA follows: TGCAGTGCTAGCAAGTCCTACAATGAGACCCAGTACTTC. It yields the protein CSASKSYNETQYF.